This TCR beta chain was observed in a study of T-cell reconstitution after alpha-beta-depleted transplantation in children. Notes on the study in general: Surviving recipient T cells and thymic progenitors accounted for the high day-60 TCRbeta diversity observed in some patients.

At least ten counts were recorded for this clonotype. What it recognizes is unknown. During its preparation, the TCRbeta library received unique molecular identifiers. Via MiXCR, TCRdb re-called the PCR reads, giving one row per CDR3 protein. Of around 130,000 distinct CDR3 sequences detected, 9.5% to 10% appear once; the ten largest clones hold 24%. The CDR3 is made up of 14 amino acids. Germline values: CDR1 MDHEN, CDR2 SYDVKM. Trimming took off 3 bases at V and 1 base at J, with 10 bases between the two ends. The gene calls are TRBV28 and TRBJ2-7; maybe TRBD1 (5 bases). This clonotype was sampled from a girl less than two years old who had a stem cell transplant for combined immunodeficiency, so the T cells may come from the graft donor. Sequences were derived from PBMCs, mostly from graft donor cells, sampled 180 days after TCRalphabeta/CD19-depleted stem cell transplant. The CDR3, as DNA: TGTGCCAGCAGTTTTCCAGGGCCATCCTACGAGCAGTACTTC. Translating gives CASSFPGPSYEQYF.